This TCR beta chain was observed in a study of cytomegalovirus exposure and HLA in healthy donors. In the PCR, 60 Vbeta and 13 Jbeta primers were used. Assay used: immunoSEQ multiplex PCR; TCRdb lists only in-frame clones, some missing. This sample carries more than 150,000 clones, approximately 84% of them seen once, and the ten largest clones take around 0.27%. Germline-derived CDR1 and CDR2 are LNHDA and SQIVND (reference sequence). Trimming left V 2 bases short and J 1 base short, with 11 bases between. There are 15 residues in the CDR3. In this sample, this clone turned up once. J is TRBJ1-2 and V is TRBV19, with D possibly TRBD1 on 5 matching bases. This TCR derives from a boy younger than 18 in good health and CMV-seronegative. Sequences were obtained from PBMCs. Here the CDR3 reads CASSISPGLNYGYTF. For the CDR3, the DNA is TGTGCCAGTAGTATATCTCCGGGACTTAACTATGGCTACACCTTC.